These 17 T cell receptor beta chains originate from one sample sequenced in a study of T-cell memory formation after mild COVID-19. TCRdb itself ran the 5' RACE reads through MiXCR, one entry per CDR3 protein. The repertoire has approximately 500,000 distinct CDR3 sequences, about 23% of them found once; the top ten carry under 15%. Specimen: PBMCs or a T cell subset sorted from them (not recorded which). The receptor source for this set is an adult woman who had mild COVID-19 (a few samples of this study predate the infection). Cell type and time point are not known.

In this sample, this clonotype turned up a few times. The genes are TRBV6-5 and TRBJ1-6, with D maybe TRBD1 (5 bases). Germline V CDR1 and CDR2: MNHEY, SVGAGI. Trimming shortened V by 0 bases and J by 8 bases, and 14 bases separated the two germline ends. The CDR3 is 16 amino acids. The CDR3 nucleotides are TGTGCCAGCAGTTACTCCAGGGCGAGTTGGGATTCACCCCTCCACTTT. It yields the protein CASSYSRASWDSPLHF.

V usage is TRBV4-3 and J usage is TRBJ2-7; D call uncertain. The germline CDR1 and CDR2 sequences are LGHNA and YSLEER. The CDR3 is 14 amino acids. V was trimmed by 3 bases and J by 1 base, leaving 10 bases between them. This CDR3 is CASSQGKASYEQYF. For the CDR3, the DNA is TGCGCCAGCAGCCAGGGCAAGGCTTCCTACGAGCAGTACTTC.

The genes are TRBV2 and TRBJ1-1; tentative D call: TRBD1 (5 bases). Trimming cost V 3 bases and J 0 bases, with 8 bases left between them. Germline V gene data show CDR1 as SNHLY and CDR2 as FYNNEI. This CDR3 is 14 amino acids long. CDR3 amino acids: CASSDGGMNTEAFF. The CDR3 DNA reads TGTGCCAGCAGTGATGGGGGGATGAACACTGAAGCTTTCTTT. The full variable domain, completed using reference TRBV2 and TRBJ1-1, is EPEVTQTPSHQVTQMGQEVILRCVPISNHLYFYWYRQILGQKVEFLVSFYNNEISEKSEIFDDQFSVERPDGSNFTLKIRSTKLEDSAMYFCASSDGGMNTEAFFGQGTRLTVV.

This chain connects TRBV4-1 to TRBJ2-2, with 10 bases identical to TRBD1. The CDR3 spans 19 residues. Trimming removed 4 bases from V and 2 bases from J; junction bases left unmatched: 13. Germline V gene lookup returns CDR1 MGHRA and CDR2 YSYEKL. In DNA, the CDR3 is TGCGCCAGCAGCCCACCCGGGACAGGGGCCCCCCGAAACACCGGGGAGCTGTTTTTT. It encodes CASSPPGTGAPRNTGELFF.

This clonotype was observed a few times. The chain joins TRBV2 to TRBJ1-1; D remains unclear. The V and J ends lost 4 bases and 8 bases respectively, with 8 bases between them. Germline CDR1 SNHLY, CDR2 FYNNEI. The CDR3 is 11 amino acids. The CDR3 protein is CASSAGREAFF. The CDR3 DNA sequence: TGTGCCAGCAGTGCAGGCAGGGAAGCTTTCTTT.

The sample holds a few counts of this clonotype. The V and J genes are TRBV7-8 and TRBJ1-5; maybe TRBD1 (5 bases). CDR3 length equals 16 residues. From germline, CDR1 is SGHVS and CDR2 FQNEAQ. V was shortened by 2 bases and J by 0 bases, with 11 bases between the two germline ends. CDR3 protein: CASSLKTVYSNQPQHF. The CDR3 DNA reads as TGTGCCAGCAGCTTAAAGACAGTTTATAGCAATCAGCCCCAGCATTTT.

This chain links TRBV11-1 with TRBJ2-1; TRBD2 matches 13 bases. CDR1 is SGHAT, CDR2 FQDESV, per germline (reference sequence). With 1 base clipped from V and 12 bases from J, the junction kept 9 bases outside the gene matches. This CDR3 comprises 16 residues. CDR3 in amino acids: CASSLDPPRTSGRQFF. For the CDR3, the DNA is TGTGCCAGCAGCTTAGACCCACCTAGGACTAGCGGGAGGCAGTTCTTC.

The chain recombines TRBV12-3 or TRBV12-4 with TRBJ2-1, with 14 bases matching TRBD2. V lost 5 bases to trimming and J lost 12 bases; unmatched junction nucleotides: 9. This CDR3 region has 15 residues. The CDR3 spells CASSPLGLAGDGQFF. As DNA, the CDR3 is TGTGCCAGCAGTCCCTTGGGACTAGCGGGGGACGGGCAGTTCTTC.

The rearrangement uses TRBV7-3 and TRBJ1-1; 8 bases agree with TRBD1. CDR3 length: 14 amino acids. Looked up from germline, CDR1 is SGHTA and CDR2 is FQGTGA. With 4 bases clipped from V and 3 bases from J, the junction kept 4 bases outside the gene matches. The CDR3 sequence is CASSSQGADTEAFF. CDR3 nucleotide sequence: TGTGCCAGCAGCTCCCAGGGGGCTGACACTGAAGCTTTCTTT.

Worth noting for this clonotype: This may stem from a read error, because a much larger clone lies one nucleotide away. The chain is built from TRBV18 and TRBJ2-3; 9 bases fit TRBD2. The CDR3 consists of 15 residues. The germline V gene encodes CDR1 KGHSH and CDR2 LQKENI. CDR3 protein: CASSLSGTSTYTQYF. CDR3 DNA sequence: TGTGCCAGCTCACTCTCCGGGACTAGCACATATACGCAGTATTTT.

In its sample, this clonotype was seen a few times. This chain joins TRBV11-2 and TRBJ2-4, with D maybe TRBD1 (6 bases). The V gene lost 6 bases and the J gene lost 3 bases, with 30 bases spanning the gap. The germline V gene has CDR1 SGHAT and CDR2 FQNNGV. The CDR3 covers 20 residues. CDR3 in DNA: TGTGCCAGCAGTAAGACGACCACCGGACAGAGGAATAGACTCAAAAACATTCAGTACTTC. Encoded protein: CASSKTTTGQRNRLKNIQYF.

About this clonotype: A junction end diverges from the germline sequence, so it may reflect a read error. The J gene is TRBJ2-5, the V gene TRBV27, with D unresolved. Germline CDR1 MNHEY, CDR2 SMNVEV (reference sequence). The CDR3 spans 14 residues. CDR3 region: CERAGCPCAETQYF. The CDR3 bases are TGCGAACGCGCTGGGTGTCCTTGCGCGGAGACCCAGTACTTC.

This clonotype was detected a few times. The rearrangement links TRBV9 to TRBJ2-1; D is unclear. This CDR3 contains 16 residues. V was clipped by 0 bases and J by 2 bases, with 12 bases between them. Germline CDR1 and CDR2: SGDLS and YYNGEE. As DNA, the CDR3 is TGTGCCAGCAGCGTAGCCCTGACTTCTCCCTACAATGAGCAGTTCTTC. This translates into CASSVALTSPYNEQFF.

This clonotype appeared a few times. This rearrangement joins TRBV6-4 to TRBJ2-1, with 10 bases matching TRBD2. Germline V gene data show CDR1 as MRHNA and CDR2 as SNTAGT. V dropped 4 bases and J dropped 10; count of bases not matched to a gene: 13. The CDR3 is 16 amino acids. In DNA form, the CDR3 reads TGTGCCAGCAGTGGACTAGCGGGTACGACACCTAGAGAGCAGTTCTTC. Residues: CASSGLAGTTPREQFF.

The V call is TRBV10-3, the J call TRBJ2-1, with 7 bases that match TRBD2. There are 15 residues in the CDR3. The V and J ends lost 2 bases and 5 bases, in that order; junction bases with no gene match: 6. Germline V gene data show CDR1 as ENHRY and CDR2 as SYGVKD. CDR3 residues: CAISEPLSGDNEQFF. In DNA form, the CDR3 reads TGTGCCATCAGTGAGCCATTAAGCGGGGACAATGAGCAGTTCTTC.

This clonotype was seen a handful of times. The chain recombines TRBV7-9 with TRBJ2-5, with D perhaps given as TRBD1 or TRBD2 (5 bases each). The CDR3 covers 16 residues. Trimming took 4 bases from V and 0 from J, leaving 15 bases between them. CDR1 and CDR2 (germline): SEHNR, FQNEAQ (reference sequence). CDR3 region: CASSSFGTGYQETQYF. CDR3 coding DNA: TGTGCCAGCAGCTCCTTCGGGACGGGGTACCAAGAGACCCAGTACTTC. Using reference TRBV7-9 and TRBJ2-5 for the parts outside the CDR3, the full variable domain is DTGVSQNPRHKITKRGQNVTFRCDPISEHNRLYWYRQTLGQGPEFLTYFQNEAQLEKSRLLSDRFSAERPKGSFSTLEIQRTEQGDSAMYLCASSSFGTGYQETQYFGPGTRLLVL.

This clonotype has just a few counts. This rearrangement joins TRBV7-2 to TRBJ1-1, with D possibly matching TRBD1 (5 bases). This CDR3 region has 12 residues. The germline V gene has CDR1 SGHTA and CDR2 FQGNSA. V lost 8 bases to trimming and J lost 4 bases, with 11 bases between them. DNA for the CDR3: TGTGCCAGCCAAAAAGGGGTCACTGAAGCTTTCTTT. Translated: CASQKGVTEAFF.